Sequencing of this T cell receptor beta chain was carried out in a study of blood T cell repertoires in COVID-19. As for the study in general: Samples came from the United States, Italy and Spain, spanning acute and convalescent COVID-19. In each case, the material was cDNA or gDNA derived from T cells, B-cell-depleted T cells, or PBMCs.

In the authors' methods: Amplifying reference gene primers gave estimates of nucleated cell counts. TCRdb's table, derived via immunoSEQ multiplex PCR, lists solely in-frame clones and lacks some. V and J calls and clone size come straight from that table; D and trimming were deduced from the DNA. The sample yields roughly 88,000 clones, about two thirds seen once. The sequenced sample was peripheral blood. This TCR was sampled from a woman aged 55-75 years in a cohort sampled during active or convalescent COVID-19.

CDR3 sequence (DNA): TGTGCCACCAGGGCCCGAACAGGGTATGACACTGAAGCTTTCTTT. This gives the protein CATRARTGYDTEAFF. The rearrangement links TRBV24-1 to TRBJ1-1, with D maybe TRBD1 (6 bases). V was clipped by 7 bases and J by 3 bases, with 17 bases between them. The CDR3 loop spans 15 amino acids. Germline V gene data show CDR1 as KGHDR and CDR2 as SFDVKD.